This record looks at one T cell receptor (beta chain) sequence and its context. Its antigen has not been determined. Nothing much larger sits one base from this clone, and base qualities are not available. Other nucleotide sequences in the sample specify the same CDR3. Donors were healthy HIV-negative adults with no recently reported acute infections or vaccinations. Only Caucasian adults living in Nashville, Tennessee, USA were represented among the donors. CD4+ T cells were enriched by magnetic negative selection, after which naive cells were positively selected on CD45RA and the negative fraction was taken as the memory subset. After blood collection by leukapheresis, PBMCs were isolated using Ficoll-Histopaque density gradient centrifugation and then cryopreserved in the vapor phase of liquid nitrogen. Analytical flow cytometry was used to check the purity and quantity of each magnetically sorted T cell population. Genomic DNA was isolated from every sorted fraction and measured by UV absorbance on a Nanodrop 2000c.

The data originate from a study of shared clonotypes between healthy human individuals (dated by TCRdb to 2018 to 2021). Regarding the research as a whole: A couple of women and a few men aged 18 to 49 years were included in the cohort. For each donor, CD4 naive and CD4 memory were each run on three plates, CD8 naive on two plates, and CD8 memory on one plate. The study deeply sequenced blood TCR repertoires of several healthy adults to estimate repertoire size and the extent of clonotype sharing between individuals. To increase sequencing depth and limit assay-specific biases, TCR repertoire library preparation and sequencing were carried out by different laboratories using diverse techniques. Per donor, leukapheresis produced somewhere between about 0.94 and 9 billion PBMCs.

TCR CDR3 regions were amplified from genomic DNA by multiplex PCR using the deep immunoSEQ assay. For each cell subset, the extracted genomic DNA was distributed evenly across all wells of several immunoSEQ 96-well plates, and each plate served as one replicate. For sorted subsets, about 200 ng genomic DNA, equal to tens of thousands of T cell genomes, was loaded into each replicate PCR. Purified libraries were measured with a Qubit 3.0 fluorometer, size-checked on a Bioanalyzer 2100, and measured again with the KAPA Library Quantification kit. A separate single-read 150-cycle Illumina NextSeq 550 flow cell was used to sequence each immunoSEQ 96-well plate. The original pipeline was this. The immunoSEQ output contained only junctional sequences without quality scores, so filtering could not match that applied to full-length reads. To assign V/J genes and CDR3, sequences were annotated against IMGT germline references using PyIR, a Python wrapper for IgBLAST v1.9. Any read was removed if the V/J assignment was weak (E-value above 1e-6), the CDR3 was missing, or the read contained stop codons, out-of-frame junctions, or ambiguous translated residues. V3J clonotypes were defined as sequences sharing an identical inferred V gene, J gene, and CDR3 amino acid sequence. The percentage overlap between two repertoires was calculated by dividing the number of shared unique clonotypes by the size of the smaller repertoire. Richness of each repertoire was evaluated using RTK rarefaction, the Chao1 estimator, and Recon v2.1 estimates of unobserved clonotypes. OLGA was used to compute generation probabilities for all TCRbeta clonotypes that the gDNA method yielded from several donors. In TCRdb, the immuneACCESS table is reduced to in-frame sequences with V and J assigned. These tables do not hold every clone; where another copy was compared, an unresolved V gene accounts for under half, and the others remain unexplained. V and J calls plus clone size are reproduced from that table; the DNA served to infer D and trimming. The table for this sample lists approximately 1.4 million clones; 95% to 99% of them were counted only once. The ten largest clonotypes hold around 0.47% of the sample.

General findings and caveats noted by the study authors: Sampling was limited to blood, and TCR repertoires in tissue likely differ from TCR repertoires in blood. Estimated clonotype richness was generally larger for naive than for memory subsets. Pairwise subsampling led to the expectation that sequencing depth would affect the degree of clonotype sharing among donors. Because the study included only a small number of donors, the genetic and exposure-history diversity represented was limited. Even with the large sequencing depth, rarefaction of the sorted-subset datasets indicated that sequencing was incomplete. Clonotypes shared by all four sorted-subset donors showed higher generation probabilities than non-shared clonotypes. About 4.5% of naive CD4, 3.5% of naive CD8, 2.3% of memory CD4, and about 0.4% of memory CD8 clonotypes were shared across a few donors.

This receptor was identified in a man in his thirties or forties in good health. The sample consisted of naive CD4+ T cells sorted from blood. Explained via the paper, the cell subset or site label denotes: CD45RA+ positively selected.

The DNA sequence is as follows: TGCGCCAGCAGCTTTACTGGGAGCTCCTACAATGAGCAGTTCTTC. Translation gives CASSFTGSSYNEQFF. The rearrangement combines TRBV5-1 with TRBJ2-1; possibly the D gene is TRBD2, per 5 matching bases. The CDR1 and CDR2 encoded by the germline V gene are SGHRS and YFSETQ. Trimming at the junction amounts to 2 bases on V and 0 bases on J, and the germline ends lie 9 bases apart. The CDR3 goes from the cysteine to the phenylalanine over 15 residues. The DNA shown is the 45-base CDR3, in frame from base 1.